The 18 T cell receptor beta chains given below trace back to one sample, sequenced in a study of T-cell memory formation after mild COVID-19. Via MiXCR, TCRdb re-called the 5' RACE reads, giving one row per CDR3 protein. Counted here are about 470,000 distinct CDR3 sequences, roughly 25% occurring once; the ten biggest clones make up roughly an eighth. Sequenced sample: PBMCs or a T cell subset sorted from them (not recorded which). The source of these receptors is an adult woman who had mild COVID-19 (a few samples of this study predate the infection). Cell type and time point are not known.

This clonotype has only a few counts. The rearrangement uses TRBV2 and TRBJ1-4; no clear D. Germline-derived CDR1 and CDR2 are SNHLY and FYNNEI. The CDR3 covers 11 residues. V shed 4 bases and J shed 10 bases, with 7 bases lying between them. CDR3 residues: CASSVKGKLFF. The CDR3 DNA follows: TGTGCCAGCAGTGTTAAAGGAAAACTGTTTTTT.

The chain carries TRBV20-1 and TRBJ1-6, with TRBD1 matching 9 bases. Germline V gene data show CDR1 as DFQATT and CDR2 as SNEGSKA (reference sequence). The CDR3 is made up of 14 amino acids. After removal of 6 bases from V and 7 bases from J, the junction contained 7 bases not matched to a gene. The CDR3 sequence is CSAHPTGGNSPLHF. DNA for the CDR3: TGCAGTGCCCACCCGACAGGGGGGAATTCACCCCTCCACTTT.

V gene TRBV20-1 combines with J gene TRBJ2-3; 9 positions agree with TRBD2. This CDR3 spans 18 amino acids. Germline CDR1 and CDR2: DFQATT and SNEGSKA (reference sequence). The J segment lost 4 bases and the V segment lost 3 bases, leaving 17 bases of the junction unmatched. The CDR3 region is CSARVPRQLAGRADTQYF. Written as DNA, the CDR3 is TGCAGTGCTAGGGTCCCCCGTCAACTAGCGGGCCGGGCAGATACGCAGTATTTT.

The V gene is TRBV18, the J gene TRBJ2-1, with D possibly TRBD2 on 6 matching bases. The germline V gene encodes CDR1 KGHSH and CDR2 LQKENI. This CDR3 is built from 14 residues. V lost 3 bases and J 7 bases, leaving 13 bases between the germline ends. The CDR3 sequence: CASSPEGSGNEQFF. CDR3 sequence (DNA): TGTGCCAGCTCACCGGAGGGTTCAGGGAATGAGCAGTTCTTC.

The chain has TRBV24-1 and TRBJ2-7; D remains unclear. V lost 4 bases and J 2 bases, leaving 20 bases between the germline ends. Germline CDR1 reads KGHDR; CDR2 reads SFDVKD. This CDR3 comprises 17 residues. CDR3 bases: TGTGCCACCAGTGACTCCACCGGGCGTGGCGAAGCCTACGAGCAGTACTTC. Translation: CATSDSTGRGEAYEQYF.

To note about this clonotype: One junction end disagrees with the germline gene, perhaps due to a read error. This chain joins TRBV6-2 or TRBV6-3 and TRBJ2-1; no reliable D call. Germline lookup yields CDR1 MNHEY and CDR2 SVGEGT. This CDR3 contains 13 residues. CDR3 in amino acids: CASSHGIGNLILF. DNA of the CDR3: TGTGCCAGCAGTCATGGGATCGGAAATCTAATTCTCTTC.

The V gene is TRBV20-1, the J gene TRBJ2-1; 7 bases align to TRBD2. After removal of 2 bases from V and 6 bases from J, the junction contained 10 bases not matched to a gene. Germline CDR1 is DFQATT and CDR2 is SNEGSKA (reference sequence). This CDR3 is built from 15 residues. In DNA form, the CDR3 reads TGCAGTGCTAGACGCCAGCGGGGTATACGCAATGAGCAGTTCTTC. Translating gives CSARRQRGIRNEQFF.

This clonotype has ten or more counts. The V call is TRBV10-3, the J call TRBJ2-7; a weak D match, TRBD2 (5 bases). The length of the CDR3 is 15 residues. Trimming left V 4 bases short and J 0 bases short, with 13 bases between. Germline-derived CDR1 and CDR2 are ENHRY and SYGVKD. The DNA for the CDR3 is TGTGCCATCAGTGGGCCGGACTTTAACTCCTACGAGCAGTACTTC. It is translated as CAISGPDFNSYEQYF.

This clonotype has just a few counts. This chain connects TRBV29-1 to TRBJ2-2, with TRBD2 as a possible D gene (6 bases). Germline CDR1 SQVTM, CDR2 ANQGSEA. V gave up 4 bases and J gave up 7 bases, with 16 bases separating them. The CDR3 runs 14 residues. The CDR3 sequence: CSVGGGHNGGELFF. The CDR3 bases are TGCAGCGTTGGTGGAGGGCACAATGGCGGGGAGCTGTTTTTT.

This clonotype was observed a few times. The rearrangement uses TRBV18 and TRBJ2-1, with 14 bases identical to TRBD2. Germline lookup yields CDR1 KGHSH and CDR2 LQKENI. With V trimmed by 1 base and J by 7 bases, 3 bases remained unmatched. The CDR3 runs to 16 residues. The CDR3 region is CASSPQGTSGSNEQFF. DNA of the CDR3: TGTGCCAGCTCACCACAAGGGACTAGCGGGAGTAATGAGCAGTTCTTC.

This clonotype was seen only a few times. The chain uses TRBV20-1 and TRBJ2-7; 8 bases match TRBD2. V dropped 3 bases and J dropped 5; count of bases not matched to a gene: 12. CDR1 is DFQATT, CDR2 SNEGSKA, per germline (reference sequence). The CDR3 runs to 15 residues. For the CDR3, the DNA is TGCAGTGCTAGGTCGGCAGCGGGAGATCGCGACGAGCAGTACTTC. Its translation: CSARSAAGDRDEQYF.

The CDR3 region has the DNA TGTGCCAGCAGCGCTTCAAACCTGGGCGGGATAGGGCAAGAGACCCAGTACTTC. Translation: CASSASNLGGIGQETQYF. The chain couples TRBV9 to TRBJ2-5; D is perhaps TRBD2 (6 bases). CDR3 size: 18 residues. Germline V lookup: CDR1 SGDLS, CDR2 YYNGEE. The V gene lost 3 bases and the J gene lost 2 bases, with 23 bases spanning the gap.

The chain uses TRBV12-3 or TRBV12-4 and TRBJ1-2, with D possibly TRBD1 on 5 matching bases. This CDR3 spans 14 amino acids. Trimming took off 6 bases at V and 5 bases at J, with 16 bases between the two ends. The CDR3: CASSPTLAGYGYTF. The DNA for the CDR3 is TGTGCCAGCAGCCCGACCTTGGCAGGGTATGGCTACACCTTC.

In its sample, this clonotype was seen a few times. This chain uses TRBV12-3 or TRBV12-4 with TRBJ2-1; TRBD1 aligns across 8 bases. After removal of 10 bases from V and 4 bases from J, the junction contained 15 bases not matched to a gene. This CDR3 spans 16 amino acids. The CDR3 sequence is CANPPDRDRLYNEQFF. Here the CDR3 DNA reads TGTGCCAACCCACCAGATCGGGACAGGCTGTACAATGAGCAGTTCTTC.

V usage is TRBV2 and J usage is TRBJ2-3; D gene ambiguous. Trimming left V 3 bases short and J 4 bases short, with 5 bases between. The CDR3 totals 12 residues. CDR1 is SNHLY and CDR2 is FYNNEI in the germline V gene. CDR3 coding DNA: TGTGCCAGCAGTGATTTGGCAGATACGCAGTATTTT. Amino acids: CASSDLADTQYF.

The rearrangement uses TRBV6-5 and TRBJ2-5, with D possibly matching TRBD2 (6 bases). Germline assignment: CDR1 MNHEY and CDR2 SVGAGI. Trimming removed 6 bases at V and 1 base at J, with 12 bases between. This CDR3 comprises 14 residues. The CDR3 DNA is TGTGCCAGCAGCCCGGGAGAGCCCCAAGAGACCCAGTACTTC. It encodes CASSPGEPQETQYF.

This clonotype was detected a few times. The CDR3 nucleotides read TGTGCCACCCAGACAGGGTTCTCCTACGAGCAGTACTTC. Amino acids: CATQTGFSYEQYF. This sequence joins TRBV25-1 and TRBJ2-7, with 7 bases fitting TRBD1. Germline assignment: CDR1 MGHDK and CDR2 SYGVNS. Trimming removed 10 bases from V and 0 bases from J; junction bases left unmatched: 6. The CDR3 consists of 13 residues.

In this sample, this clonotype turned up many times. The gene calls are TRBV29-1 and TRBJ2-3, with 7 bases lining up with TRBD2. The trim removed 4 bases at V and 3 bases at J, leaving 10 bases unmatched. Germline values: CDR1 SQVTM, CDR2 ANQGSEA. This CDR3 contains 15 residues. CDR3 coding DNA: TGCAGCGTTGGCGTGCGGGAGTTTGGTACAGATACGCAGTATTTT. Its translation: CSVGVREFGTDTQYF.